This note documents a single TCR beta chain sequence. Sequencing used cDNA as its template, made by extracting RNA and reverse transcribing it. Method: immunoSEQ multiplex PCR; TCRdb's copy keeps in-frame clones and lacks some. The data contain under 20,000 clones, about 60% of them seen just once; the ten biggest clones take up 7.5% to 9.5%. Treatment indicated: oral pan-JAK inhibitor, 5-10 mg twice daily. Alopecia areata patients provided lesional scalp punch biopsies and peripheral blood, both collected for the study. These data come from a study of CD8+ T cells in alopecia areata. Study as a whole: It was oral tofacitinib, at 5 to 10 mg twice daily, that treated patients received.

CDR3 length: 15 residues. The V gene end was trimmed by 2 bases and the J gene end by 13 bases; junction bases not matched to a gene: 4. Germline V lookup: CDR1 MNHNY, CDR2 SVGAGI (reference sequence). The input for sequencing was skin, taken at week 4, from a patient treated with tofacitinib. This chain links TRBV6-6 with TRBJ2-2; 16 bases line up with TRBD2. This TCR came from a human donor with alopecia areata. The CDR3 sequence is CASSYGTSGRVTLFF. CDR3 coding DNA: TGTGCCAGCAGTTACGGGACTAGCGGGAGGGTTACGCTGTTTTTT.